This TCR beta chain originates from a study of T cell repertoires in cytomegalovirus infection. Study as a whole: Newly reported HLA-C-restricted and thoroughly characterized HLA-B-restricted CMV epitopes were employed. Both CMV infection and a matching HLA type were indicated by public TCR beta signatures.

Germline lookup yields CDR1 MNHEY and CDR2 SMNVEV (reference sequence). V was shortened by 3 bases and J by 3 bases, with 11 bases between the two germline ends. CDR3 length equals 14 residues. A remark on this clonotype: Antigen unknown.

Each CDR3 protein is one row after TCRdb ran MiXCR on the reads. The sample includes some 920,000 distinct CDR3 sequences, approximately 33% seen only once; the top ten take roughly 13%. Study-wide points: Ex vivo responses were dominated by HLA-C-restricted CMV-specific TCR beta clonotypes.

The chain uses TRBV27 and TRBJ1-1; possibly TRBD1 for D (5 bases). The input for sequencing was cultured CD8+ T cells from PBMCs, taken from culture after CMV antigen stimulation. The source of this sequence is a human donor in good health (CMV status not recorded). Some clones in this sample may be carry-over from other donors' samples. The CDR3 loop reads CASSLIRGDTEAFF. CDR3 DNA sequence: TGTGCCAGCAGTTTGATTCGGGGGGACACTGAAGCTTTCTTT.